The clone carrying this T cell receptor (beta chain) was seen a few times. The data belong to a study of blood T cell repertoires in COVID-19. Overall study: Sources were T cells, B-cell-depleted T cells, or PBMCs; the material itself was cDNA or gDNA.

Some clones are missing from TCRdb's copy, which holds only in-frame ones; the method was immunoSEQ multiplex PCR. The repertoire holds over 150,000 clones, roughly 80% seen once, with 12% in the top ten. Trimming took 0 bases from V and 5 from J, leaving 11 bases between them. Germline V gene sequence: CDR1 SGHRS, CDR2 YFSETQ. This CDR3 contains 14 residues. The sequenced material came from PBMCs or T cells enriched from blood (not recorded which). The clonotype comes from a man aged 35-49 years who had recovered from COVID-19. This chain links TRBV5-1 with TRBJ2-5; D is unclear. CDR3 protein: CASSLAGSQETQYF. The DNA for the CDR3 is TGCGCCAGCAGCTTGGCGGGTAGCCAGGAGACCCAGTACTTC. The full variable domain, completed using reference TRBV5-1 and TRBJ2-5, is KAGVTQTPRYLIKTRGQQVTLSCSPISGHRSVSWYQQTPGQGLQFLFEYFSETQRNKGNFPGRFSGRQFSNSRSEMNVSTLELGDSALYLCASSLAGSQETQYFGPGTRLLVL.